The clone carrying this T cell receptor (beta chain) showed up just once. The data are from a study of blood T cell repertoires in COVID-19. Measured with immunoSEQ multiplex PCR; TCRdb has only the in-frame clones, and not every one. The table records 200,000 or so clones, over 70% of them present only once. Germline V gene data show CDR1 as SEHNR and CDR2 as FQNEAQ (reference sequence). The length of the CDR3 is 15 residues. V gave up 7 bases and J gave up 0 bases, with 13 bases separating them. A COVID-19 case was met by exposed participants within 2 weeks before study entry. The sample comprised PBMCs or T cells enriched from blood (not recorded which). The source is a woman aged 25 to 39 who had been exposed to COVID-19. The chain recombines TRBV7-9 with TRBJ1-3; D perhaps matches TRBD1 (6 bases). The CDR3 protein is CASKTQGDSGNTIYF. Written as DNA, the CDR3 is TGTGCCAGCAAGACACAGGGCGACTCTGGAAACACCATATATTTT.